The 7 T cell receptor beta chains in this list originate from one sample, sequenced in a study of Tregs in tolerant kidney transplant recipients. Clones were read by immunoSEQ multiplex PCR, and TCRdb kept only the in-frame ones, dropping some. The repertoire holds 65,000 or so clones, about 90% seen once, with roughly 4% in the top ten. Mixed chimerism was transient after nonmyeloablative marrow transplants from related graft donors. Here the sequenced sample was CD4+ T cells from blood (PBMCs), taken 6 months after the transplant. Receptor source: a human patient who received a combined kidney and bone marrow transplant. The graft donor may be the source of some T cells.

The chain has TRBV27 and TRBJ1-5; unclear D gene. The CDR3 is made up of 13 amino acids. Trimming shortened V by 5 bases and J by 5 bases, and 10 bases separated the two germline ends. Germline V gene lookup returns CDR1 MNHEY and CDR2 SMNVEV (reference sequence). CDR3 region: CASSGEGDQPQHF. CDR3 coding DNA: TGTGCCAGCAGTGGGGAGGGAGATCAGCCCCAGCATTTT.

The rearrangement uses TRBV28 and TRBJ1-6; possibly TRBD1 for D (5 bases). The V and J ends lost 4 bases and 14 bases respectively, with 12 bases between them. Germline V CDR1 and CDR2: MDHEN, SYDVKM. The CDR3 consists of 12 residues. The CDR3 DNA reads TGTGCCAGCAGTTCCCTGGGGCAATCCCTCCACTTT. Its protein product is CASSSLGQSLHF.

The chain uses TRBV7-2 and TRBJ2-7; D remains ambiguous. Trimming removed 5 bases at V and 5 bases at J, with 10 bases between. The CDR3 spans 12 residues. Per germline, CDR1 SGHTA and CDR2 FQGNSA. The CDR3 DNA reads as TGTGCCAGCAGCAATAACTACAACGAGCAGTACTTC. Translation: CASSNNYNEQYF. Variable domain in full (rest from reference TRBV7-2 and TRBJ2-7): GAGVSQSPSNKVTEKGKDVELRCDPISGHTALYWYRQSLGQGLEFLIYFQGNSAPDKSGLPSDRFSAERTGGSVSTLTIQRTQQEDSAVYLCASSNNYNEQYFGPGTRLTVT.

Here the CDR3 reads CASSRPGGGSYEQYF. The CDR3 nucleotides read TGTGCCAGCAGTCGTCCTGGCGGAGGATCCTACGAGCAGTACTTC. V is TRBV27 and J is TRBJ2-7; possible D gene TRBD2, 5 bases. The CDR3 length is 15 residues. CDR1 is MNHEY, CDR2 SMNVEV, per germline (reference sequence). V was clipped by 5 bases and J by 1 base, with 15 bases between them.

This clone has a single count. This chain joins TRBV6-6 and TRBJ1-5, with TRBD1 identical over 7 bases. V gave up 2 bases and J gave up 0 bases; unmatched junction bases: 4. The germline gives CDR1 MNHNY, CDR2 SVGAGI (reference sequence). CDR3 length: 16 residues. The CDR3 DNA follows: TGTGCCAGCAGTTACGGGGGACAGTATAGCAATCAGCCCCAGCATTTT. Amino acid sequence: CASSYGGQYSNQPQHF.

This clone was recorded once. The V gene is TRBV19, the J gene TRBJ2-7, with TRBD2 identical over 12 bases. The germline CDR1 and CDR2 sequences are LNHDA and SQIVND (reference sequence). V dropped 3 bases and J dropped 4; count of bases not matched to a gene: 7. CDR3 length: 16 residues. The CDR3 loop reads CASSIRETSGRYEQYF. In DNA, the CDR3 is TGTGCCAGTAGTATCCGTGAGACTAGCGGGAGATACGAGCAGTACTTC.

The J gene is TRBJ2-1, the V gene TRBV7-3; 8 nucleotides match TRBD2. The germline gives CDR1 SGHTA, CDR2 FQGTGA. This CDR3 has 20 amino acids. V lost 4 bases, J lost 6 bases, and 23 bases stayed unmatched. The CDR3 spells CASSSVVLTGRTGGANEQFF. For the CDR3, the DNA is TGTGCCAGCAGCTCAGTAGTCCTGACAGGAAGGACGGGAGGGGCCAATGAGCAGTTCTTC.